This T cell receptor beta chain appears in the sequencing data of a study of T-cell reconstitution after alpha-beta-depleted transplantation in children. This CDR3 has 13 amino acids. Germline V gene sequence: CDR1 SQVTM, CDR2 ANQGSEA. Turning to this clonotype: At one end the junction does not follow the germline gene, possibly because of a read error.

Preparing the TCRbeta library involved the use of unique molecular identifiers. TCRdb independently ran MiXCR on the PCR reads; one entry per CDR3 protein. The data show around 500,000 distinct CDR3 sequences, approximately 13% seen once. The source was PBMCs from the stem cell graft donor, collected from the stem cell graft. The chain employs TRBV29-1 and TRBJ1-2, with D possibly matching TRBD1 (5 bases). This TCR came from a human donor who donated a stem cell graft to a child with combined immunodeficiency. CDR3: CIVGGVLLDGYTF. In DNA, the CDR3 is TGCATCGTTGGAGGGGTACTATTAGACGGCTACACCTTC.